One and the same sample provided the 10 T cell receptor beta chains below, sequenced in a study of human T cells and chemical hapten exposure. Each CDR3 protein is one row after TCRdb ran MiXCR on the RACE reads. This table holds tens of thousands of distinct CDR3 sequences, 9.4% found once. Sample time point: pre-sensitization, week 0. This sample's treatment: therapeutic diphenylcyclopropenone sensitization with weekly scalp DPC. Here the sequenced sample was whole blood, taken in connection with sensitization to the hapten diphenylcyclopropenone (DPC). The source of these receptors is a woman between 40 and 55 years old with alopecia areata. Some clones in this sample may be carry-over from other donors' samples.

This clonotype has ten or more counts. The DNA of the CDR3 is TGTGCCAGCAGTGACGAGGAGAACACTGAAGCTTTCTTT. Its translation is CASSDEENTEAFF. V is TRBV6-4 and J is TRBJ1-1; D is uncertain. The CDR3 spans 13 residues. V was pared by 2 bases and J by 1 base, with 5 bases between. Germline CDR1 reads MRHNA; CDR2 reads SNTAGT.

This clonotype was counted many times. The V gene is TRBV5-1, the J gene TRBJ2-1; possible D gene TRBD2, 5 bases. Germline V gene data show CDR1 as SGHRS and CDR2 as YFSETQ. The CDR3 has 15 amino acids. The V gene lost 0 bases and the J gene lost 2 bases, with 9 bases spanning the gap. The CDR3 loop is CASSLDGGPYNEQFF. The CDR3 bases are TGCGCCAGCAGCTTGGACGGCGGGCCCTACAATGAGCAGTTCTTC.

This clonotype was found many times. The V and J genes are TRBV7-9 and TRBJ2-7; 7 bases are a match to TRBD1. CDR1 and CDR2 from the germline V gene are SEHNR and FQNEAQ (reference sequence). V was pared by 5 bases and J by 0 bases, with 10 bases of the junction left unmatched. This CDR3 has 16 residues. CDR3 nucleotide sequence: TGTGCCAGCAGCATAGACCGGGACAGAAGCTCCTACGAGCAGTACTTC. This gives the protein CASSIDRDRSSYEQYF.

Details on this clonotype: The junction departs from germline at one end; a sequencing error may be responsible. The V and J genes are TRBV11-2 and TRBJ2-3; TRBD1 might be the D (5 bases). Germline CDR1 and CDR2: SGHAT and FQNNGV. The CDR3 runs 12 residues. This chain's CDR3 is CASSLEQGSPFF. DNA for the CDR3: TGTGCCAGCAGCTTAGAGCAGGGCTCCCCTTTTTTT.

Judged by abundance, this clonotype is medium-sized (0.01 to 0.1%). This chain joins TRBV6-4 and TRBJ1-1; D call uncertain. Germline V gene sequence: CDR1 MRHNA, CDR2 SNTAGT. V was pared by 0 bases and J by 7 bases, with 9 bases between. This CDR3 spans 13 amino acids. DNA of the CDR3: TGTGCCAGCAGTGACTCCGAGGACGGTGAAGCTTTCTTT. Translation gives CASSDSEDGEAFF.

The chain joins TRBV19 to TRBJ2-7; 9 bases are a match to TRBD2. The CDR3 contains 15 residues. CDR1 is LNHDA and CDR2 is SQIVND in the germline V gene (reference sequence). V lost 7 bases, J lost 2 bases, and 9 bases stayed unmatched. Here the CDR3 DNA reads TGTGCCAGTACCCTTAGCGGGGGCTCTACCTACGAGCAGTACTTC. Translating it yields CASTLSGGSTYEQYF.

This clonotype has just a few counts. The J gene is TRBJ2-1, the V gene TRBV19, with D perhaps TRBD1 or TRBD2 (5 bases each). Germline V gene lookup returns CDR1 LNHDA and CDR2 SQIVND (reference sequence). V was clipped by 6 bases and J by 8 bases, with 14 bases between them. CDR3 length equals 13 residues. The CDR3 is CASSRGTAHEQFF. The CDR3, as DNA: TGTGCCAGTAGCCGAGGGACCGCTCATGAGCAGTTCTTC.

CDR3 protein: CASSEAPVGRHQETQYF. The CDR3 bases are TGTGCCAGCAGTGAAGCGCCGGTGGGCAGACACCAAGAGACCCAGTACTTC. The rearrangement joins TRBV2 to TRBJ2-5, with no clear D. This CDR3 is built from 17 residues. Trimming left V 0 bases short and J 0 bases short, with 14 bases between. Germline V gene lookup returns CDR1 SNHLY and CDR2 FYNNEI.

This clonotype was counted ten times or more. CDR3 sequence: CASSLIQRGGTGELFF. The CDR3 coding sequence is TGTGCCAGCAGCTTAATTCAGCGGGGGGGCACCGGGGAGCTGTTTTTT. The rearrangement joins TRBV7-8 to TRBJ2-2; 10 bases agree with TRBD2. The CDR3 length is 16 residues. Germline V gene lookup returns CDR1 SGHVS and CDR2 FQNEAQ. J gave up 4 bases and V 2 bases, and 4 bases lay outside the gene matches.

This clonotype appeared many times. The V call is TRBV7-3, the J call TRBJ2-1; no clear D gene. Between the trimmed V and J ends, which lost 5 bases and 9 bases, there was a span of 14 bases. Per germline, CDR1 SGHTA and CDR2 FQGTGA. The CDR3 runs 13 residues. This CDR3 reads CASSPSLSPEQFF. CDR3 DNA sequence: TGTGCCAGCAGCCCCTCCCTTTCTCCTGAGCAGTTCTTC.